Listed here are 3 T cell receptor beta chains from one sample, sequenced in a study of monozygotic twins with inflammatory bowel disease. TCRdb reprocessed the 5' RACE reads and reports one entry per CDR3 protein, with no DNA. This repertoire includes over 110,000 distinct CDR3 sequences. The sequenced material came from blood. These receptor sequences come from a human donor with ulcerative colitis or Crohn's disease, or a healthy co-twin of an affected twin (not recorded which).

This sequence joins TRBV7-2 and TRBJ2-5; TCRdb gives TRBD1 as the D gene, but with no DNA this cannot be confirmed. Per the germline V gene, CDR1 is SGHTA and CDR2 is FQGNSA. The CDR3 is 15 amino acids. This CDR3 is CASSANRGGWETQYF.

The chain uses TRBV5-4 and TRBJ2-1; TCRdb lists TRBD1, though no DNA is available to test this call. The CDR3 runs to 17 residues. From germline, CDR1 is SGHNT and CDR2 YYREEE (reference sequence). The CDR3 reads CASSSGLPSGSYNEQFF. The variable domain in full, completed from reference TRBV5-4 and TRBJ2-1, reads ETGVTQSPTHLIKTRGQQVTLRCSSQSGHNTVSWYQQALGQGPQFIFQYYREEENGRGNFPPRFSGLQFPNYSSELNVNALELDDSALYLCASSSGLPSGSYNEQFFGPGTRLTVL.

This sequence joins TRBV7-2 and TRBJ2-7. CDR1 SGHTA and CDR2 FQGNSA come from the germline V gene. CDR3 length: 14 residues. The CDR3 loop is CASSLGVGSFEQYF. Filled out from reference TRBV7-2 and TRBJ2-7, the complete variable domain reads GAGVSQSPSNKVTEKGKDVELRCDPISGHTALYWYRQSLGQGLEFLIYFQGNSAPDKSGLPSDRFSAERTGGSVSTLTIQRTQQEDSAVYLCASSLGVGSFEQYFGPGTRLTVT.